Following are 23 T cell receptor beta chains from one sample sequenced in a study of blood T cell repertoires in COVID-19. Clones were sequenced by immunoSEQ multiplex PCR, and TCRdb holds only the in-frame ones, with some missing. The sample lists 90,000 or so clones; about 85% were seen once. Sequenced sample: peripheral blood. Receptors were obtained from a man of 80 years or more with active or convalescent COVID-19.

This clone is a singleton in its sample. The rearrangement joins TRBV7-2 to TRBJ1-1; D remains ambiguous. CDR3 length: 13 residues. Trimming shortened V by 5 bases and J by 4 bases, and 11 bases separated the two germline ends. The germline V gene has CDR1 SGHTA and CDR2 FQGNSA. The CDR3 region is CASSLSLSTEAFF. The CDR3 DNA sequence: TGTGCCAGCAGCCTATCCCTTAGCACTGAAGCTTTCTTT.

V is TRBV5-6 and J is TRBJ2-5, with a weak D call TRBD2 (6 bases). Germline V gene data show CDR1 as SGHDT and CDR2 as YYEEEE. The CDR3 runs to 14 residues. Deletions cut 3 bases from V and 4 bases from J, with 13 bases between. In DNA, the CDR3 is TGTGCCAGCAGCTCCGGGGGTGTAGGAGAGACCCAGTACTTC. Amino acid sequence: CASSSGGVGETQYF.

The chain recombines TRBV5-4 with TRBJ2-7, with 12 bases aligning to TRBD2. The germline CDR1 and CDR2 sequences are SGHNT and YYREEE (reference sequence). The CDR3 totals 16 residues. J lost 6 bases, V lost 0 bases, and 7 bases had no gene match. The CDR3 loop reads CASSLDASGGDGEQYF. The CDR3 DNA sequence: TGTGCCAGCAGCTTGGATGCTAGCGGGGGGGATGGCGAGCAGTACTTC.

The DNA for the CDR3 is TGTGCCAGTAGTATAGAGGGCCGGACGGACTATTCACCCCTCCACTTT. It yields the protein CASSIEGRTDYSPLHF. This rearrangement joins TRBV19 to TRBJ1-6; D is undetermined. The CDR3 loop spans 16 amino acids. V lost 0 bases to trimming and J lost 8 bases, with 14 bases between them. Germline CDR1 and CDR2: LNHDA and SQIVND (reference sequence).

The J gene is TRBJ2-7, the V gene TRBV20-1; D ambiguous. The germline V gene has CDR1 DFQATT and CDR2 SNEGSKA (reference sequence). This CDR3 spans 12 amino acids. The ends were cut back, 3 bases at V and 0 bases at J, with 6 bases in the middle. The CDR3, as DNA: TGCAGTGCTAGTTACGGCTCCTACGAGCAGTACTTC. Translating gives CSASYGSYEQYF.

This clone showed up just once. The chain is built from TRBV19 and TRBJ1-5; a possible D gene is TRBD1 (6 bases). Germline-derived CDR1 and CDR2 are LNHDA and SQIVND (reference sequence). The CDR3 length is 14 residues. Trimming stripped 1 base from V and 6 bases from J, with 10 bases between. CDR3 sequence: CASSIGRGGQPQHF. The CDR3 bases are TGTGCCAGTAGTATAGGCAGGGGCGGTCAGCCCCAGCATTTT.

This chain joins TRBV20-1 and TRBJ1-1; 10 bases agree with TRBD1. The CDR3 covers 15 residues. Losses at the gene ends were 5 bases for V and 4 bases for J; bases not matched to a gene: 10. Germline loops: CDR1 DFQATT, CDR2 SNEGSKA (reference sequence). Here the CDR3 reads CSARVRTGGVTEAFF. CDR3 bases: TGCAGTGCTCGTGTTAGGACAGGGGGAGTCACTGAAGCTTTCTTT.

This clone was seen repeatedly, ten times or more. This chain connects TRBV7-2 to TRBJ2-1; TRBD2 agrees at 12 bases. V lost 6 bases, J lost 7 bases, and 7 bases stayed unmatched. The germline V gene encodes CDR1 SGHTA and CDR2 FQGNSA. CDR3 length: 15 residues. CDR3 nucleotides: TGTGCCAGCAGTCTAGCGGGGGGGCCGCAAAATGAGCAGTTCTTC. Encoded protein: CASSLAGGPQNEQFF.

The chain is built from TRBV6-2 or TRBV6-3 and TRBJ1-1; 7 nucleotides line up with TRBD1. Germline-derived CDR1 and CDR2 are MNHEY and SVGEGT. Trimming took 6 bases from V and 2 from J; bases not matched to a gene: 6. The CDR3 is made up of 14 amino acids. CDR3 protein: CASSSGQINTEAFF. The DNA of the CDR3 is TGTGCCAGCAGCTCGGGACAGATAAACACTGAAGCTTTCTTT.

The chain's CDR3 is CASSFGGALFEQFF. The CDR3 nucleotides read TGTGCCAGCAGTTTTGGGGGGGCGCTCTTTGAGCAGTTCTTC. This sequence joins TRBV27 and TRBJ2-1; D might be TRBD2 (7 bases). This CDR3 region has 14 residues. V shed 3 bases and J shed 9 bases, with 15 bases lying between them. In germline, CDR1 is MNHEY, CDR2 SMNVEV (reference sequence).

The V gene is TRBV6-5, the J gene TRBJ1-6, with 7 bases aligning to TRBD1. This CDR3 contains 16 residues. Germline V gene lookup returns CDR1 MNHEY and CDR2 SVGAGI. After removal of 0 bases from V and 6 bases from J, the junction contained 5 bases not matched to a gene. This CDR3 is CASSYSWTGFNSPLHF. In DNA form, the CDR3 reads TGTGCCAGCAGTTACTCGTGGACAGGCTTTAATTCACCCCTCCACTTT.

V usage is TRBV28 and J usage is TRBJ2-7, with D perhaps TRBD1 (5 bases). This CDR3 region has 14 residues. Trimming removed 1 base from V and 2 bases from J, with 9 bases in between. Germline loops: CDR1 MDHEN, CDR2 SYDVKM. CDR3 nucleotides: TGTGCCAGCAGTTTATCAGGGTCCCCCTACGAGCAGTACTTC. Translating it yields CASSLSGSPYEQYF.

V is TRBV5-1 and J is TRBJ1-4, with 9 bases that match TRBD1. With 0 bases clipped from V and 6 bases from J, the junction kept 9 bases outside the gene matches. This CDR3 region has 17 residues. Germline loops: CDR1 SGHRS, CDR2 YFSETQ. The CDR3 reads CASSLGPPTGGDEKLFF. The CDR3 DNA reads TGCGCCAGCAGCTTGGGCCCCCCGACAGGGGGGGATGAAAAACTGTTTTTT.

The table lists this clone with a count of one. The chain combines TRBV19 with TRBJ2-7, with 9 bases that match TRBD1. The germline CDR1 and CDR2 sequences are LNHDA and SQIVND (reference sequence). With V trimmed by 4 bases and J by 5 bases, 12 bases remained unmatched. CDR3 length equals 16 residues. CDR3 protein: CASSRTGGLLRNEQYF. The CDR3 bases are TGTGCCAGTAGTAGAACAGGGGGCCTGCTCCGGAACGAGCAGTACTTC.

V is TRBV5-5 and J is TRBJ2-3; 9 positions match TRBD1. V lost 4 bases, J lost 2 bases, and 5 bases stayed unmatched. The length of the CDR3 is 15 residues. Per the germline V gene, CDR1 is SGHKS and CDR2 is YYEKEE (reference sequence). The CDR3 nucleotides read TGTGCCAGCAGCCTCGGGACAGGGAACACAGATACGCAGTATTTT. It specifies CASSLGTGNTDTQYF. The full variable domain, rest sourced from reference TRBV5-5 and TRBJ2-3, is DAGVTQSPTHLIKTRGQQVTLRCSPISGHKSVSWYQQVLGQGPQFIFQYYEKEERGRGNFPDRFSARQFPNYSSELNVNALLLGDSALYLCASSLGTGNTDTQYFGPGTRLTVL.

The rearrangement links TRBV5-5 to TRBJ2-3; no clear D gene. In germline, CDR1 is SGHKS, CDR2 YYEKEE (reference sequence). The CDR3 contains 13 residues. V was clipped by 0 bases and J by 5 bases, with 7 bases between them. CDR3 sequence (DNA): TGTGCCAGCAGCTTGGACAGAATAGATACGCAGTATTTT. Translating gives CASSLDRIDTQYF.

This chain joins TRBV25-1 and TRBJ1-2, with a possible D match to TRBD1 (5 bases). CDR1 is MGHDK and CDR2 is SYGVNS in the germline V gene. CDR3 size: 12 residues. V was trimmed by 1 base and J by 8 bases, leaving 8 bases between them. The CDR3 loop is CASSEWGDGYTF. CDR3 coding DNA: TGTGCCAGCAGTGAATGGGGGGACGGCTACACCTTC.

CDR3 residues: CASRDRGSNEKLFF. The CDR3 DNA sequence: TGTGCCAGCCGAGACAGGGGAAGTAATGAAAAACTGTTTTTT. The chain is built from TRBV2 and TRBJ1-4; 8 bases are a match to TRBD1. Germline assignment: CDR1 SNHLY and CDR2 FYNNEI. The CDR3 has 14 residues. The V and J ends lost 8 bases and 4 bases, in that order; junction bases with no gene match: 6.

This clone was observed a handful of times. V is TRBV18 and J is TRBJ1-2; TRBD1 matches at 9 bases. The J segment lost 8 bases and the V segment lost 4 bases, leaving 8 bases of the junction unmatched. The V gene's germline CDR1 is KGHSH and CDR2 LQKENI. The CDR3 runs to 14 residues. CDR3 protein: CASSLRDRESGYTF. The DNA for the CDR3 is TGTGCCAGCTCACTCCGGGACAGGGAATCGGGCTACACCTTC.

This clone occurred once. The chain uses TRBV10-3 and TRBJ2-7, with 8 bases matching TRBD2. The CDR3 covers 17 residues. Germline assignment: CDR1 ENHRY and CDR2 SYGVKD. V shed 7 bases and J 0 bases; nucleotides not matched to a gene: 14. CDR3 sequence reads: CAIKAAVGRDGSYEQYF. The CDR3 DNA follows: TGTGCCATCAAGGCGGCCGTCGGGAGGGACGGCTCCTACGAGCAGTACTTC.

This clone was seen only a few times. V usage is TRBV6-2 or TRBV6-3 and J usage is TRBJ1-3; no definite D call. V was clipped by 6 bases and J by 1 base, with 16 bases between them. In germline, CDR1 is MNHEY, CDR2 SVGEGT. The CDR3 runs to 16 residues. CDR3 nucleotide sequence: TGTGCCAGCAGCTCCCCTCGGCGGAATTCTGGAAACACCATATATTTT. Protein sequence: CASSSPRRNSGNTIYF.

The V and J genes are TRBV12-3 or TRBV12-4 and TRBJ1-2; D gene uncertain. V lost 6 bases and J lost 5, with 7 bases in between. The CDR3 length is 11 residues. The chain's CDR3 is CASSRRYGYTF. The CDR3, as DNA: TGTGCCAGCAGCAGGAGGTATGGCTACACCTTC.

The genes are TRBV6-6 and TRBJ1-6, with D perhaps TRBD1 (5 bases). Trimming stripped 5 bases from V and 8 bases from J, with 13 bases between. Germline assignment: CDR1 MNHNY and CDR2 SVGAGI (reference sequence). The CDR3 contains 14 residues. The CDR3 DNA reads TGTGCCAGCAGTCGATCTACACAGGATTCACCCCTCCACTTT. It is translated as CASSRSTQDSPLHF.